Reported below is one T cell receptor beta chain. The antigen is unknown. This specimen comes from a study of type 1 regulatory T cells. For the study at large: T-allo10 is an in vitro-generated, Tr1-enriched CD4 T cell product specific for alloantigen.

This CDR3 region has 15 residues. Trimming shortened V by 6 bases and J by 5 bases, and 19 bases separated the two germline ends. TCRdb re-analysed the reads in MiXCR, keeping a single row per CDR3 protein. Of roughly 71,000 distinct CDR3 sequences listed, 20% were seen once; the top ten hold 7% to 10%. Notes on the study in general: Compared with non-type 1 regulatory T cells, type 1 regulatory T cells showed a more restricted TCR repertoire.

J is TRBJ2-5 and V is TRBV12-3 or TRBV12-4; possible D gene TRBD1, 6 bases. This sequence was found in a human donor in good health. What was sequenced was cultured type 1 regulatory T (Tr1) cells, either the whole culture or a sorted fraction (not recorded which). This CDR3 reads CASSSGGGRAETQYF. CDR3 DNA: TGTGCCAGCAGCAGTGGGGGCGGAAGGGCGGAGACCCAGTACTTC.